A selection of T cell receptor beta chains follows, all from one sample in a study of cytotoxic CD8 clonotypes in ibrutinib-treated CLL. Clones were sequenced by immunoSEQ multiplex PCR, and TCRdb holds only the in-frame ones, with some missing. The sample lists under 200,000 clones; approximately 84% were seen once. The sequencing used PBMCs, collected after 24 months of ibrutinib treatment. The source is a human donor with chronic lymphocytic leukemia. The CDR3 runs from the conserved cysteine through the conserved F or W.

>TRBV19|TRBJ1-6
CASRPSSYNSPLHF
>TRBV6-4|TRBJ1-2
CASSDFPGQPGYTF
>TRBV5-8|TRBJ1-4
CASSYMDLNEKLFF
>TRBV19|TRBJ2-7
CASSARWSSYEQYF
>TRBV28|TRBJ1-5
CASSLAVSNQPQHF
>TRBV27|TRBJ2-1
CASSFWASSYNEQFF
>TRBV7-8|TRBJ2-7
CASSFRLNEQYF
>TRBV6-6|TRBJ1-4
CASTYSGQTNEKLFF
>TRBV5-1|TRBJ1-1
CASSLSGGSEAFF
>TRBV2|TRBJ1-2
CASIVEQGNYGYTF
>TRBV14|TRBJ2-3
CASRQQGLDTQYF
>TRBV4-3|TRBJ2-1
CASSQDYQGPLYNEQFF
>TRBV28|TRBJ2-7
CASLGWDEQYF
>TRBV9|TRBJ2-6
CASSTQTGTGPNPPNVLTF